These 18 T cell receptor beta chains were all obtained from the same sample, sequenced in a study of molecular identifiers for immune sequencing clone quantification. One entry per CDR3 protein, called by TCRdb with MiXCR from the PCR reads. The sample records around 460,000 distinct CDR3 sequences, around a fifth being singletons. The sample taken for sequencing was naive CD8+ T cells from blood, with Jurkat cell RNA spiked in. Subset meaning: FACS-sorted CD8+CD4-CCR7+CD45RA+ naive T cells. These TCRs come from a human donor in good health. Some libraries in this study had Jurkat cell RNA spiked in.

The rearrangement joins TRBV7-8 to TRBJ1-1; no clear D gene. Germline values: CDR1 SGHVS, CDR2 FQNEAQ. This CDR3 is built from 14 residues. Trimming cost V 3 bases and J 4 bases, with 12 bases left between them. In DNA, the CDR3 is TGTGCCAGCAGCTTCGGGGAGGGAGGCACTGAAGCTTTCTTT. Protein product: CASSFGEGGTEAFF.

The chain joins TRBV4-1 to TRBJ2-3; no clear D. Germline V gene sequence: CDR1 MGHRA, CDR2 YSYEKL. The CDR3 sequence is 11 residues long. The ends were cut back, 8 bases at V and 3 bases at J, with 6 bases in the middle. The CDR3 here is CASQATDTQYF. Written as DNA, the CDR3 is TGCGCCAGCCAAGCAACAGATACGCAGTATTTT.

In its sample, this clonotype was seen a few times. The rearrangement uses TRBV12-3 or TRBV12-4 and TRBJ1-5, with 7 bases lining up with TRBD1. The CDR3 extends over 14 amino acids. The V gene end was trimmed by 7 bases and the J gene end by 3 bases; junction bases not matched to a gene: 6. This chain's CDR3 is CASKVGQNNQPQHF. CDR3 nucleotide sequence: TGTGCCAGCAAGGTGGGACAGAACAATCAGCCCCAGCATTTT.

Ten or more counts support this clonotype. The rearrangement links TRBV7-9 to TRBJ1-1; 9 nucleotides line up with TRBD1. CDR3 size: 15 residues. V shed 1 base, J shed 5 bases, and the junction held 5 bases outside the gene matches. The V gene's germline CDR1 is SEHNR and CDR2 FQNEAQ (reference sequence). Here the CDR3 reads CASSLGGQGVTEAFF. Written as DNA, the CDR3 is TGTGCCAGCAGCTTAGGGGGACAGGGTGTTACTGAAGCTTTCTTT.

J is TRBJ1-4 and V is TRBV28; 10 nucleotides match TRBD1. Trimming removed 10 bases from V and 8 bases from J; junction bases left unmatched: 13. CDR3 length equals 15 residues. CDR1 MDHEN and CDR2 SYDVKM come from the germline V gene. DNA of the CDR3: TGTGCCAACAGCCGCCGCCGGGACAGGGGCGAAAAACTGTTTTTT. It codes for CANSRRRDRGEKLFF.

As for this clonotype: A single base separates this from a much larger clone, so it may be a read error. The chain uses TRBV7-6 and TRBJ2-7, with D possibly matching TRBD2 (5 bases). Trimming stripped 2 bases from V and 3 bases from J, with 11 bases between. Germline assignment: CDR1 SGHVS and CDR2 FNYEAQ. The CDR3 extends over 14 amino acids. CDR3 coding DNA: TGTGCCAGCAGCTTAACCCCGGGAAACTACGAGCAGTACTTC. The encoded protein is CASSLTPGNYEQYF.

V is TRBV14 and J is TRBJ2-7; the D is unclear. The CDR3 contains 14 residues. Germline CDR1 is SGHDN and CDR2 is FVKESK. Between the trimmed V and J ends, which lost 5 bases and 0 bases, there was a span of 11 bases. The CDR3 nucleotides are TGTGCCAGCAGCAAAAGTGGGGACTCCTACGAGCAGTACTTC. This encodes CASSKSGDSYEQYF.

A note on this clonotype: At one end, the junction sequence differs from germline, possibly due to a read error. The gene calls are TRBV30 and TRBJ2-7; D gene ambiguous. The germline V gene has CDR1 GTSNPN and CDR2 SVGIG (reference sequence). This CDR3 is 13 amino acids long. The CDR3 DNA follows: TGTGCCTGGAGTGCGAGTCAGCCCTACGGGCAGTACTTC. Translating it yields CAWSASQPYGQYF. The variable domain in full, with the rest retrieved from reference TRBV30 and TRBJ2-7, is SQTIHQWPATLVQPVGSPLSLECTVEGTSNPNLYWYRQAAGRGLQLLFYSVGIGQISSEVPQNLSASRPQDRQFILSSKKLLLSDSGFYLCAWSASQPYGQYFGPGTRLTVT.

This clonotype came up many times. The chain links TRBV7-9 to TRBJ2-7, with TRBD1 as a possible D gene (5 bases). V was clipped by 5 bases and J by 6 bases, with 14 bases between them. In germline, CDR1 is SEHNR, CDR2 FQNEAQ (reference sequence). The CDR3 loop spans 13 amino acids. The CDR3 DNA reads as TGTGCCAGCAGCGGATTAGGGGTTCCCGAGCAGTACTTC. Protein sequence: CASSGLGVPEQYF.

This clonotype was found many times. This chain joins TRBV6-2 or TRBV6-3 and TRBJ2-7; a weak D match, TRBD2 (6 bases). Trimming pared 7 bases from V and 3 bases from J, leaving 13 bases between. The CDR3 has 13 residues. The germline gives CDR1 MNHEY, CDR2 SVGEGT. The CDR3 DNA reads as TGTGCCAGCATCGCGACCGGGGGCTACGAGCAGTACTTC. It encodes CASIATGGYEQYF.

The chain carries TRBV19 and TRBJ1-1, with D possibly being TRBD1 (6 bases). Between the trimmed V and J ends, which lost 7 bases and 5 bases, there was a span of 17 bases. Germline CDR1 is LNHDA and CDR2 is SQIVND (reference sequence). The CDR3 is 14 residues long. The CDR3 region is CASTAGGGFTEAFF. DNA of the CDR3: TGTGCCAGTACCGCGGGGGGGGGCTTTACTGAAGCTTTCTTT.

This clonotype appeared many times. The chain joins TRBV5-1 to TRBJ2-5; 9 bases are shared with TRBD1. Germline V gene sequence: CDR1 SGHRS, CDR2 YFSETQ. Unmatched junction bases numbered 5, after V lost 3 bases and J lost 5 bases. The CDR3 consists of 14 residues. The CDR3 nucleotides read TGCGCCAGCAGCTCTACAGGGGGCGGGGAGACCCAGTACTTC. Its translation is CASSSTGGGETQYF.

This clonotype was detected many times. CDR3 protein: CSVEDRKRGQNTEAFF. The CDR3 region has the DNA TGCAGCGTTGAAGATCGTAAAAGGGGGCAGAACACTGAAGCTTTCTTT. The chain links TRBV29-1 to TRBJ1-1; 7 bases align to TRBD1. The V gene end was trimmed by 0 bases and the J gene end by 1 base; junction bases not matched to a gene: 8. The germline gives CDR1 SQVTM, CDR2 ANQGSEA. This CDR3 is 16 amino acids long.

A note on this clonotype: A much larger clone differs from this one at a single base, so this may be a read error. The chain uses TRBV7-2 and TRBJ2-3, with D unclear. The CDR3 is made up of 12 amino acids. Germline V gene sequence: CDR1 SGHTA, CDR2 FQGNSA. The CDR3 loop reads CASSVFADAQYF. Here the CDR3 DNA reads TGTGCCAGCAGCGTTTTCGCAGATGCGCAGTATTTT.

This clonotype was seen many times. This sequence joins TRBV7-9 and TRBJ2-2; 11 nucleotides agree with TRBD2. V lost 5 bases and J lost 6; bases outside the gene matches: 5. Germline values: CDR1 SEHNR, CDR2 FQNEAQ (reference sequence). The CDR3 consists of 15 residues. The CDR3 DNA sequence: TGTGCCAGCAGCAAACTAGCGGGAGTCCCCGGGGAGCTGTTTTTT. Residues: CASSKLAGVPGELFF.

This clonotype was picked up many times. J is TRBJ2-3 and V is TRBV7-9; perhaps TRBD1 as D (5 bases). This CDR3 has 14 amino acids. Germline V CDR1 and CDR2: SEHNR, FQNEAQ (reference sequence). The germline V and J ends were trimmed by 6 bases and 1 base, with 11 bases remaining between them. CDR3 protein: CASSYDRGTDTQYF. CDR3 bases: TGTGCCAGCAGTTATGACAGAGGCACAGATACGCAGTATTTT. The full variable domain, with the rest looked up from reference TRBV7-9 and TRBJ2-3, is DTGVSQNPRHKITKRGQNVTFRCDPISEHNRLYWYRQTLGQGPEFLTYFQNEAQLEKSRLLSDRFSAERPKGSFSTLEIQRTEQGDSAMYLCASSYDRGTDTQYFGPGTRLTVL.

This clonotype occurred many times. The J gene is TRBJ1-1, the V gene TRBV27; D gene uncertain. CDR1 MNHEY and CDR2 SMNVEV come from the germline V gene (reference sequence). This CDR3 has 13 residues. V dropped 6 bases and J dropped 3 bases, with 11 bases sitting between them. This chain's CDR3 is CASSLTAYTEAFF. As DNA, the CDR3 is TGTGCCAGCAGCTTAACAGCGTACACTGAAGCTTTCTTT.

In nucleotides, the CDR3 is TGTGCCAGCAGTTTATCGTTTGGGAGCTGGTATTTT. This sequence encodes CASSLSFGSWYF. This chain joins TRBV27 and TRBJ2-3; D may be TRBD2 (5 bases). This CDR3 contains 12 residues. V lost 0 bases to trimming and J lost 14 bases, with 12 bases between them. Germline V gene data show CDR1 as MNHEY and CDR2 as SMNVEV (reference sequence).